These 8 T cell receptor beta chains share one sample of origin, sequenced in a study of technical replicates of blood from several donors. Assay used: immunoSEQ multiplex PCR; TCRdb lists only in-frame clones, some missing. The data show 70,000 to 85,000 clones, 80% to 95% seen once. The sequencing sample was made of T cells isolated from PBMCs. The receptors here all came from a human donor in good health.

The chain combines TRBV5-1 with TRBJ2-3, with 8 bases identical to TRBD2. Trimming removed 0 bases from V and 5 bases from J; junction bases left unmatched: 8. Per the germline V gene, CDR1 is SGHRS and CDR2 is YFSETQ. CDR3 length: 16 amino acids. The CDR3 DNA sequence: TGCGCCAGCAGCTTGGATGGAGCGGGAGAGGGAGATACGCAGTATTTT. It codes for CASSLDGAGEGDTQYF.

This chain connects TRBV19 to TRBJ1-4, with TRBD1 matching over 8 bases. Germline CDR1 reads LNHDA; CDR2 reads SQIVND (reference sequence). The CDR3 extends over 15 amino acids. Trimming cost V 3 bases and J 8 bases; bases outside gene matches: 8. CDR3 sequence (DNA): TGTGCCAGTAGTATTACTGGGACAGGAGGAGAAAAACTGTTTTTT. It yields the protein CASSITGTGGEKLFF.

This sequence joins TRBV6-1 and TRBJ2-1; D is possibly TRBD2 (5 bases). Germline assignment: CDR1 MNHNS and CDR2 SASEGT. This CDR3 comprises 17 residues. The V and J ends lost 4 bases and 0 bases respectively, with 16 bases between them. The CDR3 is CASSAPSRVDSYNEQFF. CDR3 coding DNA: TGTGCCAGCAGTGCACCTTCGCGGGTCGACTCCTACAATGAGCAGTTCTTC.

The V and J genes are TRBV19 and TRBJ2-7, with 10 bases lining up with TRBD2. The CDR3 contains 16 residues. V lost 4 bases to trimming and J lost 0 bases; unmatched junction nucleotides: 6. Germline V gene lookup returns CDR1 LNHDA and CDR2 SQIVND (reference sequence). CDR3 amino acids: CASSSLAGVSSYEQYF. The CDR3 DNA is TGTGCCAGTAGTAGTCTAGCGGGAGTGAGCTCCTACGAGCAGTACTTC.

This clone was observed once. J is TRBJ1-5 and V is TRBV19; a weak D match, TRBD1 (5 bases). CDR1 and CDR2 from the germline V gene are LNHDA and SQIVND (reference sequence). This CDR3 has 13 residues. The V end lost 6 bases, the J end lost 7 bases, and 13 bases lay between the germline ends. The CDR3 is CASRWGEDQPQHF. The CDR3 DNA is TGTGCCAGTAGATGGGGGGAGGACCAGCCCCAGCATTTT. Complete variable domain (other parts from reference TRBV19 and TRBJ1-5): DGGITQSPKYLFRKEGQNVTLSCEQNLNHDAMYWYRQDPGQGLRLIYYSQIVNDFQKGDIAEGYSVSREKKESFPLTVTSAQKNPTAFYLCASRWGEDQPQHFGDGTRLSIL.

The chain has TRBV19 and TRBJ2-1; D is possibly TRBD1 (6 bases). V lost 1 base to trimming and J lost 10 bases, with 11 bases between them. This CDR3 region has 13 residues. CDR1 is LNHDA, CDR2 SQIVND, per germline (reference sequence). The CDR3 loop reads CASSIGQVGEQFF. The CDR3 nucleotides are TGTGCCAGTAGTATAGGACAGGTTGGGGAGCAGTTCTTC.

The chain joins TRBV19 to TRBJ1-1; D is perhaps TRBD1 (5 bases). V was clipped by 5 bases and J by 2 bases, with 12 bases between them. Per the germline V gene, CDR1 is LNHDA and CDR2 is SQIVND (reference sequence). The CDR3 is 14 amino acids. CDR3 region: CASSLRGGNTEAFF. DNA for the CDR3: TGTGCCAGTAGTCTTAGGGGAGGTAACACTGAAGCTTTCTTT.

This clone was seen just once. The V call is TRBV6-5, the J call TRBJ2-7; no definite D call. This CDR3 spans 14 amino acids. Looked up from germline, CDR1 is MNHEY and CDR2 is SVGAGI. Deletions cut 6 bases from V and 3 bases from J, with 15 bases between. The CDR3 DNA reads TGTGCCAGCAGAGGCTTACAGCAATACTACGAGCAGTACTTC. Protein sequence: CASRGLQQYYEQYF.